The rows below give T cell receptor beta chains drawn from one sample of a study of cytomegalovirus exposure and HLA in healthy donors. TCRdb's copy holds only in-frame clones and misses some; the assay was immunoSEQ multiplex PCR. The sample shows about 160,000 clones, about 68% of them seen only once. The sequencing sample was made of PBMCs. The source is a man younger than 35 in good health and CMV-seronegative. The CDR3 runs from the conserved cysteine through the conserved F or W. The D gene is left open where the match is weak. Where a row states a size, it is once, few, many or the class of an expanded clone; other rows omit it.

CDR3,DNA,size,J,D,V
CASSYGLAAFGNTQYF,TGTGCCAGCAGTTACGGACTAGCGGCTTTTGGGAATACGCAGTATTTT,-,TRBJ2-3,TRBD2,TRBV6-6
CASSPHPSSYNEQFF,TGCGCCAGCAGCCCCCACCCCAGCTCCTACAATGAGCAGTTCTTC,-,TRBJ2-1,-,TRBV4-1
CASSLPTGALEQFF,TGTGCCAGCAGCCTACCGACAGGGGCCCTTGAGCAGTTCTTC,-,TRBJ2-1,TRBD1,TRBV6-6
CASSELNEQFF,TGTGCCAGCAGTGAACTCAATGAGCAGTTCTTC,-,TRBJ2-1,-,TRBV2
CASSLGLAGGAQYF,TGTGCCAGCAGCTTGGGACTAGCGGGAGGGGCCCAGTACTTC,-,TRBJ2-5,TRBD2,TRBV5-8
CASRGVRGDYGYTF,TGTGCCAGCAGGGGAGTCAGGGGGGACTATGGCTACACCTTC,-,TRBJ1-2,TRBD1,TRBV2
CASSSNGVSPGEQYF,TGTGCCAGCAGCTCCAACGGGGTCTCTCCTGGGGAGCAGTACTTC,-,TRBJ2-7,-,TRBV28
CASSRSPGIQYF,TGTGCCAGCAGCCGATCCCCGGGCATTCAGTACTTC,-,TRBJ2-4,-,TRBV11-3
CSVDSTGELFF,TGCAGCGTTGATAGCACCGGGGAGCTGTTTTTT,-,TRBJ2-2,-,TRBV29-1
CASSIRDTQHF,TGTGCCAGTAGTATTCGGGATACCCAGCATTTT,-,TRBJ1-5,-,TRBV19
CATIQGYEQYF,TGTGCCACGATTCAGGGATACGAGCAGTACTTC,-,TRBJ2-7,-,TRBV19
CASSRAETSTDTQYF,TGTGCCAGCAGCCGAGCGGAAACCAGCACAGATACGCAGTATTTT,-,TRBJ2-3,-,TRBV25-1
CASSSSPVGARNTEAFF,TGTGCCAGCAGTTCCAGCCCCGTTGGGGCCCGGAACACTGAAGCTTTCTTT,-,TRBJ1-1,-,TRBV27
CASGRLFSGTQYF,TGTGCCAGCGGGAGGCTATTCAGCGGTACGCAGTATTTT,-,TRBJ2-3,-,TRBV27
CASSVRGTSGYNEQFF,TGTGCCAGCAGCGTAAGAGGAACTAGCGGGTACAATGAGCAGTTCTTC,-,TRBJ2-1,TRBD2,TRBV9
CATSSGGLVEQFF,TGTGCCACCAGCAGCGGGGGACTTGTTGAGCAGTTCTTC,-,TRBJ2-1,-,TRBV15
CASSQGRLAGGNEQFF,TGCGCCAGCAGCCAGGGTAGACTAGCGGGAGGGAATGAGCAGTTCTTC,few,TRBJ2-1,TRBD2,TRBV4-1
CASSPFRTGEAETQYF,TGTGCCAGCTCACCCTTTCGGACAGGAGAGGCAGAGACCCAGTACTTC,-,TRBJ2-5,TRBD1,TRBV18
CASSEGGAGPYEQYF,TGCGCCAGCAGTGAGGGGGGGGCGGGACCCTACGAGCAGTACTTC,-,TRBJ2-7,-,TRBV10-1
CASSPYTGGDQPQHF,TGTGCCAGCAGTCCCTACACCGGGGGGGACCAGCCCCAGCATTTT,-,TRBJ1-5,-,TRBV6-5
CASSPHYEQYF,TGTGCCAGCTCACCCCACTACGAGCAGTACTTC,-,TRBJ2-7,-,TRBV18
CAISGPWEEGEQFF,TGTGCCATCAGTGGACCCTGGGAGGAGGGTGAGCAGTTCTTC,-,TRBJ2-1,-,TRBV10-3
CASRGTRYDEQYF,TGTGCCAGCAGGGGGACTAGGTATGACGAGCAGTACTTC,-,TRBJ2-7,TRBD2,TRBV2
CASSSIKTGIEQYF,TGTGCCAGCAGCTCGATTAAGACAGGGATTGAGCAGTACTTC,few,TRBJ2-5,TRBD1,TRBV11-2
CASRTTGGANNEQYF,TGTGCCAGCAGGACCACAGGGGGCGCAAATAACGAGCAGTACTTC,-,TRBJ2-7,TRBD1,TRBV6-5
CASSTGGVKNIQYF,TGTGCCAGCAGCACAGGAGGGGTCAAAAACATTCAGTACTTC,-,TRBJ2-4,-,TRBV6-5
CASSFLGRPNQPQHF,TGTGCCAGCAGCTTTCTTGGGCGTCCCAATCAGCCCCAGCATTTT,-,TRBJ1-5,-,TRBV5-6
CSVLTGSSYEQYF,TGCAGCGTTCTGACAGGAAGCTCCTACGAGCAGTACTTC,-,TRBJ2-7,-,TRBV29-1
CASSLVGGSSYNEQFF,TGTGCCAGCAGCTTAGTGGGGGGGAGCTCCTACAATGAGCAGTTCTTC,-,TRBJ2-1,TRBD2,TRBV7-2
CASSPPEAAGNGEQYF,TGTGCCAGCAGCCCTCCCGAGGCGGCCGGTAATGGTGAGCAGTACTTC,once,TRBJ2-7,-,TRBV7-6
CASSTYTGTDTQYF,TGTGCCAGTAGTACCTACACAGGGACAGATACGCAGTATTTT,-,TRBJ2-3,-,TRBV19
CASSLPPEPYNEQFF,TGTGCCAGCAGCCTTCCCCCGGAGCCCTACAATGAGCAGTTCTTC,-,TRBJ2-1,-,TRBV9
CASSELAGTPYNEQFF,TGTGCCAGCAGTGAGTTAGCGGGAACACCGTACAATGAGCAGTTCTTC,-,TRBJ2-1,TRBD2,TRBV6-1
CASSVGSGLAGSEQFF,TGTGCCAGCAGCGTAGGCTCCGGACTAGCGGGATCTGAGCAGTTCTTC,-,TRBJ2-1,TRBD2,TRBV9
CASSLAPWRGSYEQYF,TGTGCCAGCAGCTTAGCCCCTTGGCGGGGTTCCTACGAGCAGTACTTC,few,TRBJ2-7,-,TRBV7-2
CASSLKALAGSSYNEQFF,TGTGCCAGCAGCTTAAAGGCACTAGCGGGAAGCTCCTACAATGAGCAGTTCTTC,-,TRBJ2-1,TRBD2,TRBV13
CASSLGTERSYEQYF,TGTGCCAGCAGCCTAGGGACAGAAAGATCCTACGAGCAGTACTTC,-,TRBJ2-7,TRBD1,TRBV7-9
CASSPSGSVSYNEQFF,TGTGCCAGCAGCCCCAGCGGGAGCGTCTCCTACAATGAGCAGTTCTTC,-,TRBJ2-1,TRBD2,TRBV7-9
CASSSTGTGSEQYF,TGTGCCAGCAGCTCCACTGGGACAGGGAGCGAGCAGTACTTC,-,TRBJ2-7,TRBD1,TRBV7-2
CASSLDGWQETQYF,TGTGCCAGCAGTCTAGACGGGTGGCAAGAGACCCAGTACTTC,-,TRBJ2-5,-,TRBV6-5
CASMARGANREQYF,TGTGCCAGCATGGCCAGGGGGGCGAATAGGGAGCAGTACTTC,-,TRBJ2-7,-,TRBV28
CARQTRAGASNEQFF,TGTGCCAGACAAACCCGAGCGGGAGCCTCCAATGAGCAGTTCTTC,once,TRBJ2-1,TRBD2,TRBV2
CASSERQGKRENAGELFF,TGTGCCAGCAGCGAAAGACAGGGTAAGCGGGAGAACGCCGGGGAGCTGTTTTTT,-,TRBJ2-2,-,TRBV25-1
CASSPTGQGPYQPQHF,TGTGCCAGCAGCCCTACGGGACAGGGGCCTTATCAGCCCCAGCATTTT,-,TRBJ1-5,TRBD1,TRBV7-2
CASSLAFSTDTQYF,TGTGCCAGCAGTCTAGCCTTTAGCACAGATACGCAGTATTTT,-,TRBJ2-3,-,TRBV27
CAISRPSGGHEQYF,TGTGCCATCAGTCGGCCGTCCGGGGGGCACGAGCAGTACTTC,-,TRBJ2-7,-,TRBV10-3
CSVELTDYEQYF,TGCAGCGTCGAGCTGACAGACTACGAGCAGTACTTC,-,TRBJ2-7,-,TRBV29-1
CASSYGQGASTGELFF,TGTGCCAGCAGTTACGGACAGGGGGCGAGCACCGGGGAGCTGTTTTTT,-,TRBJ2-2,TRBD1,TRBV6-6
CAISGRGRPDTQYF,TGTGCCATCAGTGGGAGGGGGCGCCCAGATACGCAGTATTTT,-,TRBJ2-3,-,TRBV10-3
CASSGWVREGTDTQYF,TGCGCCAGCAGCGGGTGGGTGCGGGAGGGGACAGATACGCAGTATTTT,-,TRBJ2-3,TRBD2,TRBV10-2
CASSDRGRAFF,TGTGCCAGCAGTGACAGGGGGCGAGCTTTCTTT,once,TRBJ1-1,TRBD1,TRBV6-4
CAIRPGGPNEQFF,TGTGCCATACGCCCCGGGGGTCCCAATGAGCAGTTCTTC,-,TRBJ2-1,-,TRBV7-9
CASGTSGSLEGQFF,TGTGCCAGCGGTACTAGCGGGAGTCTCGAGGGGCAGTTCTTC,-,TRBJ2-1,TRBD2,TRBV28
CASSEVVSAHFEQYF,TGTGCCAGCAGTGAAGTAGTTAGCGCCCATTTCGAGCAGTACTTC,once,TRBJ2-7,-,TRBV25-1
CASSSGLYTQYF,TGTGCCAGCAGTTCCGGACTTTATACGCAGTATTTT,-,TRBJ2-3,-,TRBV7-2
CASSPTGRPQGTTYEQYF,TGTGCCAGCAGCCCAACAGGTCGGCCACAAGGCACAACCTACGAGCAGTACTTC,few,TRBJ2-7,-,TRBV11-2
CSVELRDRGSGANVLTF,TGCAGCGTTGAACTCCGGGACAGGGGCTCTGGGGCCAACGTCCTGACTTTC,-,TRBJ2-6,TRBD1,TRBV29-1
CATRSRGTYEQYF,TGTGCCACACGATCGCGGGGTACCTACGAGCAGTACTTC,-,TRBJ2-7,-,TRBV19
CASSLVPDSSSYEQYF,TGTGCCAGCAGCTTAGTCCCCGACAGCAGCTCCTACGAGCAGTACTTC,once,TRBJ2-7,-,TRBV11-2
CASSLAAGKGETQYF,TGTGCCAGCAGCTTAGCGGCAGGGAAAGGAGAGACCCAGTACTTC,-,TRBJ2-5,-,TRBV7-2